Sequencing of this T cell receptor beta chain was carried out in a study of CD8 T cells in Susac syndrome. RNA totalling about 0.45 to 1 ug underwent reverse transcription with random hexamers. Across 54 Vbeta and 13 Jbeta, TCR beta CDR3 was amplified with immunoSEQ multiplex PCR. MiXCR, applied by TCRdb to the immunoSEQ multiplex PCR reads, yields one record per CDR3 protein. This repertoire shows more than 150,000 distinct CDR3 sequences, approximately 94% found once; its top ten account for around 0.1%. Peripheral blood CD8+ and CD4+ T cells were profiled by TCR beta sequencing. The CDR3 consists of 15 residues. Trimming left V 5 bases short and J 1 base short, with 13 bases between.

The chain links TRBV12-3 or TRBV12-4 to TRBJ2-3, with D unclear. The source is a human donor with Susac syndrome. The sequenced sample was CD4+ T cells from PBMCs. CDR3 sequence: CASSVSDGGTDTQYF. The CDR3 DNA sequence: TGTGCCAGCAGTGTTTCCGATGGGGGCACAGATACGCAGTATTTT.